The sequence of this T cell receptor beta chain was determined in a study of T-cell memory formation after mild COVID-19. Study observations and caveats: Cross-reactive memory seemingly joined, as some responding clones were found in pre-infection memory. Confirmation of SARS-CoV-2 specificity was lacking for second-wave clones peaking day 37.

Constant-segment primers were used for 5'RACE, and the resulting TCR alpha and TCR beta cDNA libraries carried sample barcodes and UMIs. TCRdb itself ran the 5' RACE reads through MiXCR, one entry per CDR3 protein. The table shows 80,000 to 95,000 distinct CDR3 sequences, with about 23% occurring only once. As regards this clonotype: The antigen remains unidentified.

Germline loops: CDR1 ENHRY, CDR2 SYGVKD. V lost 8 bases and J 2 bases, leaving 12 bases between the germline ends. This CDR3 contains 14 residues. This sequence originates from a man younger than 35 who had mild COVID-19 (a few samples of this study predate the infection). Cell type and time point are not known. The chain combines TRBV10-3 with TRBJ2-2, with D possibly being TRBD2 (5 bases). Input material: PBMCs or a T cell subset sorted from them (not recorded which). The CDR3 sequence is CAILEDYNTGELFF. In DNA form, the CDR3 reads TGTGCCATCCTAGAAGACTATAACACCGGGGAGCTGTTTTTT.